This T cell receptor beta chain was retrieved from a study of T cell changes during pregnancy in multiple sclerosis. V lost 0 bases to trimming and J lost 0 bases; unmatched junction nucleotides: 12. The CDR3 loop spans 18 amino acids. In germline, CDR1 is SGHRS, CDR2 YFSETQ. Only in-frame clones appear in the TCRdb table, and some are missing; sequencing was by immunoSEQ multiplex PCR. The repertoire holds 47,000 or so clones, with around 87% as singletons. The rearrangement joins TRBV5-1 to TRBJ2-7, with 7 positions matching TRBD2. The sample consisted of peripheral blood, taken after pregnancy. The TCR sequence derives from a female donor in good health, enrolled as a control in a pregnancy study. The CDR3 coding sequence is TGCGCCAGCAGCTTGGCTTCCGGACGGCGGGGGAGCTCCTACGAGCAGTACTTC. It encodes CASSLASGRRGSSYEQYF.